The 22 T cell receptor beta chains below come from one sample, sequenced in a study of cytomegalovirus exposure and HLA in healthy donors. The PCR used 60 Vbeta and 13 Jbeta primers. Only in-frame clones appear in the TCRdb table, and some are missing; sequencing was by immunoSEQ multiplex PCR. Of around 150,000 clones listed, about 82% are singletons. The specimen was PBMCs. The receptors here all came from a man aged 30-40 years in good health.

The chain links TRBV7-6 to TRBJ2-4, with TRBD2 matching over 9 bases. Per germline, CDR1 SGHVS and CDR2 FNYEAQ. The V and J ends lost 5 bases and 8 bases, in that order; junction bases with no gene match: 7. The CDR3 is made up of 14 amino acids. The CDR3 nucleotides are TGTGCCAGCAGCCCCGAAATAGCGGGAGACATTCAGTACTTC. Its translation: CASSPEIAGDIQYF.

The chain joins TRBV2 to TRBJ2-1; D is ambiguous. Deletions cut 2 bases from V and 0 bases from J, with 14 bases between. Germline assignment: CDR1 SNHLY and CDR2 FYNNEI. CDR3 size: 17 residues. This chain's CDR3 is CASSEYGASSSYNEQFF. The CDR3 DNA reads TGTGCCAGCAGTGAATACGGAGCCTCGAGCTCCTACAATGAGCAGTTCTTC.

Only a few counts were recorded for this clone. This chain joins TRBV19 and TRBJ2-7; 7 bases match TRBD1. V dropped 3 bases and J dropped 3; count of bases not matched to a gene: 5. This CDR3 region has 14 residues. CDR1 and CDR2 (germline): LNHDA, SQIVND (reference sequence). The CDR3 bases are TGTGCCAGTAGTATGTCGGGACAGCACTACGAGCAGTACTTC. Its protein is CASSMSGQHYEQYF.

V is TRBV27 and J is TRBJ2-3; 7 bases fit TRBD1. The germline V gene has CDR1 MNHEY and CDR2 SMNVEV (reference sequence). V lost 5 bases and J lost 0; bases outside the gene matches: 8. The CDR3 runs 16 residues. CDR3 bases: TGTGCCAGCAGTCCACCCACAGGGGCCAGCACAGATACGCAGTATTTT. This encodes CASSPPTGASTDTQYF.

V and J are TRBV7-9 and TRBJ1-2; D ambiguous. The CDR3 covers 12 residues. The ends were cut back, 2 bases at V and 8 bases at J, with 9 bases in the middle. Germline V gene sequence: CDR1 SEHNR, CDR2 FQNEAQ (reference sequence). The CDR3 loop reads CASSLIGRGYTF. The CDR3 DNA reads TGTGCCAGCAGCTTAATTGGGCGAGGCTACACCTTC.

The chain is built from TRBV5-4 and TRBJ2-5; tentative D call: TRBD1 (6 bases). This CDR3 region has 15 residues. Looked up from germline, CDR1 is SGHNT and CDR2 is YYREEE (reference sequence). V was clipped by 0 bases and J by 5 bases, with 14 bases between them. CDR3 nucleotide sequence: TGTGCCAGCAGCTTGGGGGACCGTAGGGGGGAGACCCAGTACTTC. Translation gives CASSLGDRRGETQYF. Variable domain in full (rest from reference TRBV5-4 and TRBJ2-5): ETGVTQSPTHLIKTRGQQVTLRCSSQSGHNTVSWYQQALGQGPQFIFQYYREEENGRGNFPPRFSGLQFPNYSSELNVNALELDDSALYLCASSLGDRRGETQYFGPGTRLLVL.

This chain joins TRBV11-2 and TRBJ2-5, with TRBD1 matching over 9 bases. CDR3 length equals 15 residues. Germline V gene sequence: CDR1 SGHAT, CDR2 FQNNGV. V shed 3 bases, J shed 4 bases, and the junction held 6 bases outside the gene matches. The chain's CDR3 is CASSFENRGRETQYF. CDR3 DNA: TGTGCCAGCAGCTTTGAAAACAGGGGGCGAGAGACCCAGTACTTC.

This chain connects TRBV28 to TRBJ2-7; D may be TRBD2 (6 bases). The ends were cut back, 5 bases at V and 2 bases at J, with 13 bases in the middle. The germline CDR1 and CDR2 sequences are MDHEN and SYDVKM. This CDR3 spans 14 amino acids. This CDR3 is CASSLRRGTYEQYF. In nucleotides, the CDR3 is TGTGCCAGCAGTCTTAGGAGGGGCACCTACGAGCAGTACTTC.

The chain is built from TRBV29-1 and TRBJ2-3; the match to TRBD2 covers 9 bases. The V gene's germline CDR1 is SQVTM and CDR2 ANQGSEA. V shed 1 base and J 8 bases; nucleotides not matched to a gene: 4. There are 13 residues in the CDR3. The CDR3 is CSVEVAGEGTQYF. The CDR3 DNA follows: TGCAGCGTTGAAGTAGCGGGAGAGGGTACGCAGTATTTT.

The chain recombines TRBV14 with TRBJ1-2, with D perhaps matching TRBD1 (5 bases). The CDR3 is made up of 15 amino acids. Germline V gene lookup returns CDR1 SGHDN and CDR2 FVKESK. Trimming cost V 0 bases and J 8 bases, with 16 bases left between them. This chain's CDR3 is CASSQEVLAGEGYTF. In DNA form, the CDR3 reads TGTGCCAGCAGCCAAGAAGTCCTGGCGGGGGAGGGCTACACCTTC.

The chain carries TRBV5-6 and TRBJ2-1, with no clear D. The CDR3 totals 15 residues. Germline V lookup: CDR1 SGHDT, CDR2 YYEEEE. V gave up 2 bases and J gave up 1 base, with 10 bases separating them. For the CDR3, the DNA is TGTGCCAGCAGCTTTTTAACTCGATCCTACAATGAGCAGTTCTTC. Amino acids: CASSFLTRSYNEQFF.

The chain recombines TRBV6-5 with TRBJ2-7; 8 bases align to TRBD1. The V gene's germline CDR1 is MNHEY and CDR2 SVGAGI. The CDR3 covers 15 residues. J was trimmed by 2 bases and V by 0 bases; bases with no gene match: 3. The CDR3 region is CASSYSWTGTYEQYF. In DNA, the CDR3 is TGTGCCAGCAGTTACTCGTGGACAGGGACCTACGAGCAGTACTTC.

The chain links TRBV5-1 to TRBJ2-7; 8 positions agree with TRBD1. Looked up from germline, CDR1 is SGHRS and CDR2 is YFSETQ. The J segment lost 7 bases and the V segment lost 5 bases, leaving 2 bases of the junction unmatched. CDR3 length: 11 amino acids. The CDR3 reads CASRQGEEQYF. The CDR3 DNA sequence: TGCGCCAGCAGACAGGGGGAAGAGCAGTACTTC. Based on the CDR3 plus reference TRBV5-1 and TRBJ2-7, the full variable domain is KAGVTQTPRYLIKTRGQQVTLSCSPISGHRSVSWYQQTPGQGLQFLFEYFSETQRNKGNFPGRFSGRQFSNSRSEMNVSTLELGDSALYLCASRQGEEQYFGPGTRLTVT.

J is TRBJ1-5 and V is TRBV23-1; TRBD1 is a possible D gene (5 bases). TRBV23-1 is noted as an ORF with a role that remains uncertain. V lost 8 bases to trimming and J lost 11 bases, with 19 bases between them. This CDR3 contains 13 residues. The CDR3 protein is CASLSLGLFAQHF. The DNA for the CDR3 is TGCGCCAGCTTAAGCTTGGGGCTATTTGCCCAGCATTTT.

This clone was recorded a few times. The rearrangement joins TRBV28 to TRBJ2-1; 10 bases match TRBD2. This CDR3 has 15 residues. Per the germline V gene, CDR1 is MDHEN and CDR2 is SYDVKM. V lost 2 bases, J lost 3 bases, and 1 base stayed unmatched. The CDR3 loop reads CASSLRTSGYNEQFF. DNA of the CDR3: TGTGCCAGCAGTTTAAGGACTAGCGGCTACAATGAGCAGTTCTTC.

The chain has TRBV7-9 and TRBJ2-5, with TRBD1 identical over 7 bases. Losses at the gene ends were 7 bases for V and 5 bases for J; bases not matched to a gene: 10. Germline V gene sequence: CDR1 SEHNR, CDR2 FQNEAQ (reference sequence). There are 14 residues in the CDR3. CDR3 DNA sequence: TGTGCCAGCAATTCCAAACAGGGGTGGGAGACCCAGTACTTC. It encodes CASNSKQGWETQYF.

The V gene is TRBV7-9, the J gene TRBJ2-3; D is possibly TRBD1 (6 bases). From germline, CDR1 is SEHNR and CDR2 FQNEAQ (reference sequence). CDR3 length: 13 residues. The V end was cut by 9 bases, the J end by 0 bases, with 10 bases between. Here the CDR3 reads CASFDRSTDTQYF. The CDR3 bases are TGTGCCAGTTTCGACAGGAGCACAGATACGCAGTATTTT.

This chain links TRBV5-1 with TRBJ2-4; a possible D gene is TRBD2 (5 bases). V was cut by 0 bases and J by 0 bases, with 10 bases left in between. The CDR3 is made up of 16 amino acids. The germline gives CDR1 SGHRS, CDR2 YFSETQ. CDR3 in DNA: TGCGCCAGCAGCTTGGCGGGAACACTAGCCAAAAACATTCAGTACTTC. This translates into CASSLAGTLAKNIQYF.

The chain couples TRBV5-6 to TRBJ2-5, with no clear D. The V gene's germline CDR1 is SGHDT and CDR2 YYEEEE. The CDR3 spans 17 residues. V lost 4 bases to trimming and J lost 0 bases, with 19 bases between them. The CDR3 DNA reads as TGTGCCAGCAGCAGATTGACTCGCCGTCAAAACCAAGAGACCCAGTACTTC. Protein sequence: CASSRLTRRQNQETQYF.

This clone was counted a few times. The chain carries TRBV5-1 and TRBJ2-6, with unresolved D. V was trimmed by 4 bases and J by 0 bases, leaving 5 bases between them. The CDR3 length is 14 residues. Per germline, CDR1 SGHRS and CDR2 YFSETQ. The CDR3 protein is CASSADSGANVLTF. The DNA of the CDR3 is TGCGCCAGCAGCGCAGACTCTGGGGCCAACGTCCTGACTTTC.

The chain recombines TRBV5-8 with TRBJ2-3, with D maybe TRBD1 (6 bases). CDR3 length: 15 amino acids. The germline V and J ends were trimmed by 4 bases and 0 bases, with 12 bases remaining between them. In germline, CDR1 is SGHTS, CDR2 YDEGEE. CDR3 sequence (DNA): TGTGCCAGCAGCCCCAGGACAGTTAGCACAGATACGCAGTATTTT. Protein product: CASSPRTVSTDTQYF.

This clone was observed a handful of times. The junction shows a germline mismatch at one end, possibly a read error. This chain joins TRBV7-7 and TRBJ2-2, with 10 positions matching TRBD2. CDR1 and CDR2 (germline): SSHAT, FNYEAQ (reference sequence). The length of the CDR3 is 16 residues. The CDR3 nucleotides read TGTGCTAGCAGCTTAGGTAGCGGGAGGATTCTCGGGGAGCTGTTTTTT. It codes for CASSLGSGRILGELFF.